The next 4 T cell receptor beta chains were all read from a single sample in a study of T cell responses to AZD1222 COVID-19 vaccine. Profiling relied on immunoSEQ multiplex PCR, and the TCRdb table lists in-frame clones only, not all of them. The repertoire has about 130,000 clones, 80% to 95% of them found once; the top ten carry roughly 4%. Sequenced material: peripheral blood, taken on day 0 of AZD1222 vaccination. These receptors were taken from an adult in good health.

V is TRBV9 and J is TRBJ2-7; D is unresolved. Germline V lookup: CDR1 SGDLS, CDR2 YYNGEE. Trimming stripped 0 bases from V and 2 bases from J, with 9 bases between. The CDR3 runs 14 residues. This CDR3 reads CASSVGADPYEQYF. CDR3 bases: TGTGCCAGCAGCGTAGGGGCCGACCCCTACGAGCAGTACTTC.

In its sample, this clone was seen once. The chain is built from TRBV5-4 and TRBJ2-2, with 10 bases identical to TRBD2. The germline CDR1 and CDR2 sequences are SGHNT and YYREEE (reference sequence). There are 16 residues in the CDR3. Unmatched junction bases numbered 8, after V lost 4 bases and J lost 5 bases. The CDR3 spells CASSISGRIGTGELFF. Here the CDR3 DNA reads TGTGCCAGCAGCATTAGCGGGAGGATAGGGACCGGGGAGCTGTTTTTT.

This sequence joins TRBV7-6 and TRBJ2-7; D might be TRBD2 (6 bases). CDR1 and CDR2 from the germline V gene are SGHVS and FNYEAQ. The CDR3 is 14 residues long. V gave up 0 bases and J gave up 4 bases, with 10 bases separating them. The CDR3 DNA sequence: TGTGCCAGCAGCTTAGCGACTAGGGGTTACGAGCAGTACTTC. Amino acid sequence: CASSLATRGYEQYF.

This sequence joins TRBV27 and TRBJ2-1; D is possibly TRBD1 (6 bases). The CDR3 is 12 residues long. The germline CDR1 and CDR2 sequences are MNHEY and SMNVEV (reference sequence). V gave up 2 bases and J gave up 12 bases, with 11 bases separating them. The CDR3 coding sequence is TGTGCCAGCAGTTTAGTAGGGGGTGGGCAGTTCTTC. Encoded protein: CASSLVGGGQFF.